This TCR beta chain comes out of a study of T cells in Graves' hyperthyroidism and ophthalmopathy. The CDR3 regions of TCR beta were amplified from RNA transcripts. An initial round of RT-PCR targeting the TCR CDR3 relied on the HTBI primer set. MiXCR, run by TCRdb on the multiplex PCR reads, gives a single entry per CDR3 protein. The sample consists of around 690,000 distinct CDR3 sequences, approximately 15% of them appearing once. A few counts support this clonotype. Germline trimming cut 0 bases from V and 3 bases from J; bases unmatched to any gene: 7. Germline values: CDR1 LGHNA, CDR2 YSLEER. The CDR3 is 17 amino acids.

What was sequenced was blood. This clonotype was sampled from a man aged 50 or older with Graves' hyperthyroidism. The chain carries TRBV4-3 and TRBJ2-7; 11 bases are a match to TRBD1. The CDR3 loop is CASSQDRTGTGGYEQYF. The CDR3 DNA sequence: TGCGCCAGCAGCCAAGATAGAACCGGGACAGGGGGCTACGAGCAGTACTTC.